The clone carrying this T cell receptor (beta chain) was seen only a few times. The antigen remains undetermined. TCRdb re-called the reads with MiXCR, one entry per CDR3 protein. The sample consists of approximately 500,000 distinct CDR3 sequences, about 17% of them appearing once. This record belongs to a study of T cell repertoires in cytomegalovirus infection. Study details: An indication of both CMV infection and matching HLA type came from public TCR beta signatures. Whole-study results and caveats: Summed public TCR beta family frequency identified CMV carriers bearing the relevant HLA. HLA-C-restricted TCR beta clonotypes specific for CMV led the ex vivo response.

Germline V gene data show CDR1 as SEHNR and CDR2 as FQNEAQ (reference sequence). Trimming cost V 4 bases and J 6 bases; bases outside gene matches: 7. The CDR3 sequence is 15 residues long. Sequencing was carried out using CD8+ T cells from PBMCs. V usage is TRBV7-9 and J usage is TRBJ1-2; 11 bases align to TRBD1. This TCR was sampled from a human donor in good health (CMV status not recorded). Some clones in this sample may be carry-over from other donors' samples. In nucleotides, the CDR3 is TGTGCCAGCAGCTCCACACCGGGACAGGGGGATGGCTACACCTTC. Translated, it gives CASSSTPGQGDGYTF.